This TCR beta chain emerged from a study of regulatory T cells in long-lasting Graves disease (dated by TCRdb to about 2021). Looking at the study overall: Newly diagnosed Graves' disease patients had taken antithyroid drugs for less than 3 months. The study took place in China and was registered as a clinical trial. This study used TCR sequencing and RNA sequencing of peripheral blood to compare persistent Graves' disease patients against newly diagnosed Graves' disease patients. A total of around 35 samples were covered by TCR sequencing, comprising some 13 persistent and some 20 newly diagnosed Graves' disease patients. Points the paper makes about the study in general: As a limitation, the authors acknowledged that the small sample size may reduce accuracy. Sequencing and analysis were restricted to the TCR beta chain. Lower TCR Shannon entropy and fewer highly expanded clones were observed in persistent Graves' disease patients than in newly diagnosed patients, which suggested clonal expansion. Because the primary lesion, thyroid tissue, could not be accessed, the study looked at peripheral blood alone. Patients with persistent disease shared more public clonotypes (fewer than 3,000) than newly diagnosed patients did (966). Persistent disease showed preferential use of TRBV28, TRBJ1-2 and TRBJ2-5, whereas newly diagnosed disease favored TRBV20-1 and TRBJ2-1.

About this clonotype itself: Its specific antigen is unknown. Base qualities were left out, and no much larger clone turns up one base away.

Reading from cysteine to phenylalanine, the CDR3 counts 18 amino acids. CDR3 DNA is the only sequence kept; it has 54 bases, read in frame from the first base. The germline V gene supplies CDR1 LGHNA and CDR2 YSLEER. V gives up 0 bases and J gives up 0 bases, and the segment between their germline ends measures 14 bases. The label giving this sample's time point can be read as: newly diagnosed GD, antithyroid drugs for less than 3 months. For both TCR sequencing and RNA sequencing, RNA was extracted from PBMCs in TRIzol. The diagnosis of Graves' disease was made according to American Thyroid Association guidelines. Recruitment of patients was carried out at an endocrinology department in Xi'an, China. Each patient gave around 9 milliliters of peripheral blood, collected in an EDTA anticoagulant tube. PBMCs were isolated by Ficoll Paque Plus density gradient separation without further T cell sorting. RNA quality was checked with an Agilent 2100 Bioanalyzer and agarose gel, and concentration with a NanoDrop 2000.

The receptor library was made with multiplex PCR. Sequencer: Illumina HiSeq 4000. TCR beta libraries were built with iRepertoire HTBI primers and Arm-PCR amplification of CDR3 regions. Gel purification was performed on PCR products prior to sequencing. Turning to the authors' computational methods: Gene usage analysis of CDR3 amino acid clonotypes relied on the 60 to 65 TRBV and 14 TRBJ segments identified across samples. COPE and FqMerger were used to merge the filtered high-quality paired reads into contigs. Contigs were aligned with BLAST to IMGT TRBV, TRBD and TRBJ reference genes, and CDR3 was defined per IMGT. Any clonotype with a frequency above 0.1% was classified as a highly expanded clone. Shannon entropy served as the measure of repertoire diversity, while the Gini coefficient captured V-J evenness. Public clonotypes were defined as clonotypes shared by more than one individual. Using fastp trimming at Q25 and MiXCR clonotype assembly, TCRdb reanalyzed the public sequencing data and kept in-frame beta chains. CDR3 protein sequences are deduplicated, and each keeps its most common genes and DNA. Clone size and V and J calls follow TCRdb, not the original study. The sample table shows under 450,000 distinct CDR3 sequences, and around 11% are seen once. The top ten clones comprise 18% of the sample.

This sample was also put to use in a study of T cells in Graves' hyperthyroidism and ophthalmopathy. That second report states: A patient counted as having stable Graves' hyperthyroidism if no progression to ophthalmopathy occurred over 18 months of follow-up. Hyperthyroidism patients were aged 18 to 65 years and newly diagnosed, with disease duration of less than 2 months. The study excluded patients with uncontrolled infections, other autoimmune diseases, pregnancy or lactation. Diagnoses were established on the basis of clinical symptoms, serum thyroxine and TRAb, thyroid ultrasound, and orbital computed tomography. The first round of RT-PCR for the TCR CDR3 was performed with the HTBI primer set and the Qiagen OneStep RT-PCR kit. Most expanded thyroid clonotypes (frequency above 0.001) were also found in blood, which suggests that blood repertoires may mirror thyroid immune responses. Ophthalmopathy was separated from stable hyperthyroidism by a 13 V-J signature model, with just over 85% sensitivity and roughly 81% specificity obtained in cross-validation and 80%/75% obtained in testing. In validation, the model predicted progression to ophthalmopathy with roughly 70% sensitivity and around 72% specificity, a median of approximately 6.5 months before onset. To identify distinguishing TCR V-J signatures, a discovery cohort of about a hundred patients was used, comprising 43 with Graves' ophthalmopathy and 57 with stable Graves' hyperthyroidism. An independent validation cohort of around 20 hyperthyroidism patients and approximately 16 patients who later progressed to ophthalmopathy tested prospective prediction of ophthalmopathy. The roughly 100 discovery patients were randomly divided into training and test sets at a 7:3 ratio. Thyroid tissue and blood T-cell repertoires from six Graves' hyperthyroidism patients were also compared in the study. Once sampling was done, hyperthyroidism patients were given methimazole at a starting dose of 30 mg daily, whereas ophthalmopathy patients were given high-dose intravenous methylprednisolone. A second multiplex PCR round built the libraries, followed by size selection and purification. Sequencing of the libraries was done on an Illumina HiSeq2000 using paired-end 100 bp reads. Raw data were processed with SOAPnuke, discarding reads with adapters, uncalled bases, mean Phred below 15, or no exact constant-primer or identifier match. High-quality paired reads were merged using COPE v1.2.5, and each unique nucleotide sequence was defined as a clonotype. MiTCR v1.1 was used to align clonotypes to the IMGT TRBV, TRBD and TRBJ reference segments. The analysis included only V-J combinations with a frequency above 0.0001, which together covered about 99% of the repertoires. The TCS score was defined as the ratio of F50 (clonal expansion) to E x V (chaos), calculated using BLOSUM62-based TCRdist between CDR3 peptides within each V-J. Welch's t-statistics and random forest reduced 514 V-J features to around 14, which were used in a naive Bayes classifier (R e1071). Sample size was not statistically predetermined, and blinding of investigators to group allocation was not performed. According to the paper, TCR Vbeta CDR3 sequencing was carried out on about 140 peripheral blood samples, which came from approximately 41 ophthalmopathy, around 75 hyperthyroidism and approximately 17 progressor patients.

The material was peripheral blood mononuclear cells (PBMCs), obtained at new diagnosis, from a patient treated with antithyroid drugs. The chain couples TRBV4-3 to TRBJ1-4, with TRBD1 as a weak D call on 6 bases. This TCR came from a woman aged 18-35 years with Graves disease. Donor details come from another sample of the same person, matched by shared clones. The CDR3 is CASSQDRTTGATNEKLFF. Read as DNA, the sequence is TGCGCCAGCAGCCAAGATCGGACGACAGGAGCAACTAATGAAAAACTGTTTTTT.